This is a list of T cell receptor beta chains from one sample in a study of blood T cell repertoires in COVID-19. TCRdb's table, derived via immunoSEQ multiplex PCR, lists solely in-frame clones and lacks some. The sample gives 180,000 or so clones, 70% to 85% of which show up once; approximately 13% is in the top ten. The specimen sequenced was peripheral blood. The receptors were sampled from a man aged 50 to 60 who had recovered from COVID-19. Each CDR3 is given with its conserved first and last residue. The order of the fields is CDR3 length, V gene, clone size, J gene, D gene, CDR3 protein, CDR3 DNA. A D gene is named only where the DNA matches it firmly. Size values are once, few and many counts, or a class for expanded clones, and some rows have none.

length: 15
V: TRBV5-6
size: -
J: TRBJ1-5
D: -
CDR3: CASSSGLNRNQPQHF
DNA: TGTGCCAGCAGCTCAGGGCTAAATCGAAATCAGCCCCAGCATTTT

length: 15
V: TRBV10-2
size: -
J: TRBJ2-1
D: TRBD2
CDR3: CASRSGLAGFVEQFF
DNA: TGCGCCAGCAGGTCGGGACTAGCGGGATTTGTTGAGCAGTTCTTC

length: 16
V: TRBV15
size: -
J: TRBJ2-3
D: -
CDR3: CATSRDLWRSTDTQYF
DNA: TGTGCCACCAGCAGAGATCTGTGGCGGAGCACAGATACGCAGTATTTT

length: 17
V: TRBV5-6
size: -
J: TRBJ2-7
D: TRBD2
CDR3: CASSWTSGSGVGYEQYF
DNA: TGTGCCAGCAGCTGGACTAGCGGGAGCGGAGTCGGCTACGAGCAGTACTTC

length: 15
V: TRBV9
size: -
J: TRBJ1-3
D: TRBD1
CDR3: CASSAQTGHGNTIYF
DNA: TGTGCCAGCAGCGCCCAGACAGGGCATGGAAACACCATATATTTT

length: 13
V: TRBV5-4
size: -
J: TRBJ1-5
D: -
CDR3: CASSLGPAQPQHF
DNA: TGTGCCAGCAGCTTGGGGCCCGCCCAGCCCCAGCATTTT

length: 16
V: TRBV27
size: -
J: TRBJ2-1
D: TRBD2
CDR3: CASMLAGAGSYNEQFF
DNA: TGTGCCAGCATGCTAGCGGGAGCTGGTTCCTACAATGAGCAGTTCTTC

length: 17
V: TRBV7-2
size: once
J: TRBJ1-2
D: TRBD1
CDR3: CASSLVVGDRSNYGYTF
DNA: TGTGCCAGCAGCTTAGTAGTTGGGGACAGGTCTAACTATGGCTACACCTTC

length: 12
V: TRBV29-1
size: -
J: TRBJ1-2
D: -
CDR3: CSVDAADYGYTF
DNA: TGCAGCGTTGATGCGGCTGACTATGGCTACACCTTC

length: 11
V: TRBV12-3/TRBV12-4
size: -
J: TRBJ2-7
D: -
CDR3: CASSRRYEQYF
DNA: TGTGCCAGCAGCAGGCGCTACGAGCAGTACTTC

length: 12
V: TRBV19
size: once
J: TRBJ2-7
D: TRBD1
CDR3: CASSARGLEQYF
DNA: TGTGCCAGTTCTGCCAGGGGGCTCGAGCAGTACTTC

length: 13
V: TRBV12-3/TRBV12-4
size: -
J: TRBJ2-1
D: -
CDR3: CASIRTAFDEQFF
DNA: TGTGCCAGCATAAGGACTGCTTTCGATGAGCAGTTCTTC

length: 18
V: TRBV7-9
size: -
J: TRBJ2-7
D: TRBD2
CDR3: CASSPGLAGSVLVYEQYF
DNA: TGTGCCAGCAGCCCGGGACTAGCGGGATCGGTTTTGGTCTACGAGCAGTACTTC

length: 16
V: TRBV7-8
size: -
J: TRBJ2-1
D: TRBD2
CDR3: CASSLPLSGKVYEQFF
DNA: TGTGCCAGCAGCTTGCCCCTAAGCGGGAAGGTATATGAGCAGTTCTTC

length: 11
V: TRBV5-8
size: -
J: TRBJ2-1
D: -
CDR3: CASSPRIEQFF
DNA: TGTGCCAGCAGCCCGCGGATCGAGCAGTTCTTC

length: 13
V: TRBV9
size: -
J: TRBJ1-2
D: -
CDR3: CASSRTSNYGYTF
DNA: TGTGCCAGCAGCCGGACAAGCAACTATGGCTACACCTTC

length: 13
V: TRBV7-2
size: once
J: TRBJ2-1
D: TRBD1
CDR3: CASSLTGGNEQFF
DNA: TGTGCCAGCAGCCTGACAGGGGGCAATGAGCAGTTCTTC

length: 15
V: TRBV11-2
size: once
J: TRBJ1-4
D: TRBD1
CDR3: CASSTGTGAREKLFF
DNA: TGTGCCAGCAGCACTGGGACAGGGGCCAGAGAAAAACTGTTTTTT

length: 15
V: TRBV3-1/TRBV3-2
size: few
J: TRBJ2-7
D: TRBD2
CDR3: CASSPGLAVSYEQYF
DNA: TGTGCCAGCAGCCCAGGACTAGCGGTCTCCTACGAGCAGTACTTC

length: 16
V: TRBV27
size: -
J: TRBJ2-1
D: TRBD2
CDR3: CASGHSGSRSYNEQFF
DNA: TGTGCCAGCGGACATAGCGGGAGTCGTAGCTACAATGAGCAGTTCTTC

length: 14
V: TRBV6-5
size: -
J: TRBJ1-5
D: TRBD1
CDR3: CASSIDRGGQPQHF
DNA: TGTGCCAGCAGCATTGACAGGGGAGGGCAGCCCCAGCATTTT

length: 16
V: TRBV6-1
size: -
J: TRBJ1-2
D: -
CDR3: CASSDRNTAVSHGYTF
DNA: TGTGCCAGCAGTGACCGTAACACGGCCGTTAGCCATGGCTACACCTTC

length: 15
V: TRBV3-1/TRBV3-2
size: few
J: TRBJ2-7
D: TRBD1
CDR3: CASSQVRGQGTEQYF
DNA: TGTGCCAGCAGCCAAGTTCGGGGACAGGGAACCGAGCAGTACTTC

length: 11
V: TRBV20-1
size: once
J: TRBJ2-3
D: -
CDR3: CSAEITDTQYF
DNA: TGCAGTGCAGAGATCACAGATACGCAGTATTTT

length: 20
V: TRBV9
size: -
J: TRBJ2-3
D: TRBD2
CDR3: CASSVSGGLAGGLGTDTQYF
DNA: TGTGCCAGCAGCGTGAGTGGGGGACTAGCGGGAGGATTGGGCACAGATACGCAGTATTTT

length: 13
V: TRBV4-2
size: -
J: TRBJ1-2
D: -
CDR3: CATSPVGGDGYTF
DNA: TGTGCCACCTCGCCAGTTGGGGGGGATGGCTACACCTTC